Listed below are T cell receptor beta chains from one sample, sequenced in a study of regulatory T cells in long-lasting Graves disease. MiXCR, applied by TCRdb to the reads, yields one record per CDR3 protein. The table records around 1,800 distinct CDR3 sequences, roughly 59% of them present only once. Sample: peripheral blood mononuclear cells (PBMCs), taken with antithyroid drug treatment, in newly diagnosed or persistent Graves disease (not recorded which). These receptors were taken from a human donor with Graves disease. The CDR3 runs from the conserved cysteine through the conserved F or W. The D gene is left open where the match is weak. Some rows mark clone size as missing; the rest say once, few, many or name a class of expanded clone.

J gene | clone size | CDR3 length | D gene | V gene | CDR3 DNA | CDR3 protein
TRBJ2-1 | few | 11 | TRBD2 | TRBV7-9 | TGTGCCAGCAGGCGACCTAGCGGGTTGTTCTTC | CASRRPSGLFF
TRBJ2-7 | . | 14 | . | TRBV5-1 | TGCGCCAGCAGCTTAAACAGCCCAGACTACGAGCAGTACTTC | CASSLNSPDYEQYF
TRBJ2-7 | . | 15 | . | TRBV28 | TGTGCCAGCAGTAGACCCCTCGGGGCCGGCTACGAGCAGTACTTC | CASSRPLGAGYEQYF
TRBJ1-5 | . | 15 | . | TRBV28 | TGTGCCAGCAGTGGGCGGGGAGGCTTTAATCAGCCCCAGCATTTT | CASSGRGGFNQPQHF
TRBJ2-1 | few | 15 | TRBD2 | TRBV12-3/TRBV12-4 | TGTGCCAGCAGTTTATGGACTAGCGGGGTCGATGAGCAGTTCTTC | CASSLWTSGVDEQFF
TRBJ1-1 | . | 16 | TRBD1 | TRBV5-1 | TGCGCCAGCAGCTCAGGGACAGGGGGCGCGAACACTGAAGCTTTCTTT | CASSSGTGGANTEAFF
TRBJ1-4 | once | 16 | . | TRBV5-1 | TGCGCCAGCCAAGCCAGCCCCAGGGTAGCTAATGAAAAACTGTTTTTT | CASQASPRVANEKLFF
TRBJ2-3 | . | 14 | TRBD1 | TRBV2 | TGTGCCAGCACTACAGGGGCAAGCACAGATACGCAGTATTTT | CASTTGASTDTQYF
TRBJ1-1 | . | 15 | . | TRBV12-3/TRBV12-4 | TGTGCCAGCAGCCCCCAGGGCAGGGGTTGGGCTGAAGCTTTCTTT | CASSPQGRGWAEAFF
TRBJ2-1 | . | 14 | TRBD2 | TRBV6-1 | TGTGCCAGCAGTGCGGGGGGGAAAATACATGAGCAGTTCTTC | CASSAGGKIHEQFF
TRBJ1-2 | few | 13 | . | TRBV12-3/TRBV12-4 | TGTGCCAGCAGTTTTGTGGTTGAGGGTGGCTACACCTTC | CASSFVVEGGYTF
TRBJ1-3 | . | 16 | TRBD1 | TRBV9 | TGTGCCAGCAGCGTAGCTACTGACAGGGGTGGAAACACCATATATTTT | CASSVATDRGGNTIYF
TRBJ2-7 | . | 13 | . | TRBV4-3 | TGCGCCAGCAGCCAAGATAGGGAATACGAGCAGTACTTC | CASSQDREYEQYF
TRBJ1-2 | few | 13 | . | TRBV12-3/TRBV12-4 | TGTGCCAGCAGTTTATCCGAGGTACAGGGCTACACCTTC | CASSLSEVQGYTF
TRBJ2-1 | few | 13 | . | TRBV25-1 | TGTGCCAGCAGCGGGGAAGGCTACAATGAGCAGTTCTTC | CASSGEGYNEQFF
TRBJ1-1 | . | 15 | . | TRBV4-1 | TGCGCCAGCAGCCAAGAAGACTATAGAGACACTGAAGCTTTCTTT | CASSQEDYRDTEAFF
TRBJ2-7 | . | 13 | . | TRBV28 | TGTGCCAGCAGTTTACCAGTCTCCTACGAGCAGTACTTC | CASSLPVSYEQYF
TRBJ2-3 | . | 15 | TRBD1 | TRBV12-3/TRBV12-4 | TGTGCCAGCATCCGGGACAGGGTAGGCACAGATACGCAGTATTTT | CASIRDRVGTDTQYF
TRBJ1-2 | . | 15 | . | TRBV6-5 | TGTGCCAGCAGTTACGGACGCGAGGATGGCTATGGCTACACCTTC | CASSYGREDGYGYTF
TRBJ2-7 | . | 15 | . | TRBV4-2 | TGTGCCAGCAGCCAAGAAAAGGCGAGCTCCTACGAGCAGTACTTC | CASSQEKASSYEQYF
TRBJ2-7 | . | 13 | TRBD2 | TRBV29-1 | TGCAGCGTAAAGACTAGCGGGGGTGGAGAGCAGTACTTC | CSVKTSGGGEQYF
TRBJ2-5 | . | 16 | TRBD2 | TRBV10-3 | TGTGCCATCAGTGGACTAGCGGGGGGAGGAGAAGAGACCCAGTACTTC | CAISGLAGGGEETQYF
TRBJ2-3 | . | 14 | . | TRBV7-9 | TGTGCCAGCAGTCGTTTGAGGGGCACGGATACGCAGTATTTT | CASSRLRGTDTQYF
TRBJ1-6 | . | 14 | . | TRBV28 | TGTGCCAGCACAAAGGGCGCTTATAATTCACCCCTCCACTTT | CASTKGAYNSPLHF
TRBJ2-1 | . | 12 | . | TRBV4-3 | TGCGCCAGCAGCCAAGATACCCATGAGCAGTTCTTC | CASSQDTHEQFF
TRBJ2-1 | . | 16 | . | TRBV11-1 | TGTGCCAGCAGCTTAGTGGCAGGGGACCGTGTACGTGAGCAGTTCTTC | CASSLVAGDRVREQFF
TRBJ1-1 | . | 12 | . | TRBV7-9 | TGTGCCAGCAGCCAAACAGGGCACCCAGCTTTCTTT | CASSQTGHPAFF
TRBJ2-7 | . | 14 | TRBD1 | TRBV6-2/TRBV6-3 | TGTGCCAGCAGTTACGACAGGGGGGTAAACGAGCAGTACTTC | CASSYDRGVNEQYF
TRBJ2-5 | few | 14 | . | TRBV5-4 | TGTGCCAGCAGCTGGAGGGGGGGCCAAGAGACCCAGTACTTC | CASSWRGGQETQYF
TRBJ2-7 | few | 14 | TRBD1 | TRBV5-1 | TGCGCCAGCACGAGTACAGGGGGAGGCTACGAGCAGTACTTC | CASTSTGGGYEQYF
TRBJ1-4 | . | 14 | TRBD1 | TRBV11-2 | TGTGCCAGCAGCTGGACAGGGGGGGATGAAAAACTGTTTTTT | CASSWTGGDEKLFF
TRBJ2-7 | once | 14 | TRBD2 | TRBV10-2 | TGCGCCAGCAGGACTAGCGGGGGGTCCTACGAGCAGTACTTC | CASRTSGGSYEQYF
TRBJ2-3 | . | 17 | TRBD2 | TRBV28 | TGTGCCAGCACCGTAACTAGCGGGGGGGCCCCACAACATACGCAGTATTTT | CASTVTSGGAPQHTQYF
TRBJ2-4 | . | 17 | . | TRBV7-2 | TGTGCCAGCAGCTCAGCATGGGCCTTTTTAGCCAAAAACATTCAGTACTTC | CASSSAWAFLAKNIQYF
TRBJ2-7 | . | 14 | TRBD1 | TRBV6-6 | TGTGCCAGCAGTCAACAGGGGCCAAGATCGGAGCAGTACTTC | CASSQQGPRSEQYF
TRBJ2-3 | once | 14 | . | TRBV21-1 | TGTGCCAGCAGCAAAGAGCCTCAAGGGGTTACGCAGTATTTT | CASSKEPQGVTQYF
TRBJ2-5 | few | 15 | TRBD1 | TRBV12-3/TRBV12-4 | TGTGCCAGCAGTTTAGGGGCACAGGGGAAAGAGACCCAGTACTTC | CASSLGAQGKETQYF
TRBJ2-1 | once | 16 | TRBD2 | TRBV2 | TGTGCCAGCAGTGACGGGACTAGCGGGGGCCTCAATGAGCAGTTCTTC | CASSDGTSGGLNEQFF
TRBJ2-1 | . | 13 | TRBD1 | TRBV7-9 | TGTGCCAGCAGCTTAACAGGGGGCGTCGAGCAGTTCTTC | CASSLTGGVEQFF
TRBJ2-3 | . | 15 | . | TRBV5-5 | TGTGCCAGCAGCTTAAGGGGCTCGAGGACAGATACGCAGTATTTT | CASSLRGSRTDTQYF
TRBJ1-1 | . | 10 | . | TRBV20-1 | TGCAGTGCTAGAGTGGTTGAAGCTTTCTTT | CSARVVEAFF
TRBJ2-1 | . | 16 | . | TRBV11-2 | TGTGCCAGCAGCCTTAATGGCCCAGGGGTAGGCAATGAGCAGTTCTTC | CASSLNGPGVGNEQFF
TRBJ2-2 | few | 16 | TRBD2 | TRBV12-3/TRBV12-4 | TGTGCCAGCAGCCCCACGGGAGGTCCCTACACCGGGGAGCTGTTTTTT | CASSPTGGPYTGELFF
TRBJ1-3 | . | 15 | TRBD1 | TRBV4-1 | TGCGCCAGCAGCCAAGTAGGGACAGGGGGAAACACCATATATTTT | CASSQVGTGGNTIYF